These T cell receptor beta chains were read from a single sample in a study of Graves' ophthalmopathy and Graves' hyperthyroidism. TCRdb used MiXCR to reprocess the multiplex PCR reads, holding one entry per CDR3 protein. The table shows about 620,000 distinct CDR3 sequences, with about 20% occurring only once. Sequencing was done on a sample of peripheral blood. The receptors were sampled from a woman aged 18-30 years with stable Graves' hyperthyroidism. Some clones in this sample may be carry-over from other donors' samples. The CDR3 runs from the conserved cysteine through the conserved F or W. The D gene is left open where the match is weak. Only some rows state a clone size, as once, few, many or a class for expanded clones.

clone_size: NA; v_call: TRBV2; d_call: NA; j_call: TRBJ2-7; cdr3_nt: TGTGCCAGCAGGGTGCGGGACGGAAACTACGAGCAGTACTTC; cdr3_aa: CASRVRDGNYEQYF
clone_size: many; v_call: TRBV6-1; d_call: TRBD1; j_call: TRBJ2-2; cdr3_nt: TGTGCCACCGATCGAGGGACAGGGGTTGCGGAGCTGTTTTTT; cdr3_aa: CATDRGTGVAELFF
clone_size: few; v_call: TRBV12-3/TRBV12-4; d_call: NA; j_call: TRBJ1-1; cdr3_nt: TGTGCCAGCGGGGAATTAATGAACACTGAAGCTTTCTTT; cdr3_aa: CASGELMNTEAFF
clone_size: NA; v_call: TRBV7-2; d_call: TRBD2; j_call: TRBJ2-5; cdr3_nt: TGTGCCAGCAGCTTATTCTCGCGGGGGGGCCGGGAGACCCAGTACTTC; cdr3_aa: CASSLFSRGGRETQYF
clone_size: NA; v_call: TRBV30; d_call: NA; j_call: TRBJ1-2; cdr3_nt: TGTGCCTGCCCCCGGGGAGGGAAGCATGGCTACACCTTC; cdr3_aa: CACPRGGKHGYTF
clone_size: many; v_call: TRBV12-3/TRBV12-4; d_call: NA; j_call: TRBJ2-7; cdr3_nt: TGTGCCAGCAGTTTACCGGAGCCGAGGGGGAACTACGAGCAGTACTTC; cdr3_aa: CASSLPEPRGNYEQYF
clone_size: NA; v_call: TRBV11-2; d_call: NA; j_call: TRBJ2-2; cdr3_nt: TGTGCCAGCAGCGTGACTAGGGGGACCGGGGAGCTGTTTTTT; cdr3_aa: CASSVTRGTGELFF
clone_size: NA; v_call: TRBV6-1; d_call: TRBD2; j_call: TRBJ2-5; cdr3_nt: TGTGCCAGCAGTGTGACTAGCGGGGCGGAGACCCAGTACTTC; cdr3_aa: CASSVTSGAETQYF
clone_size: many; v_call: TRBV6-1; d_call: NA; j_call: TRBJ1-2; cdr3_nt: TGTGCCAGCAGTGATTGGGGCGGCTATGGCTACACCTTC; cdr3_aa: CASSDWGGYGYTF
clone_size: NA; v_call: TRBV4-1; d_call: NA; j_call: TRBJ2-5; cdr3_nt: TGCGCCAGCAGCCACGTCCTCAGGGGTGGGAAGACCCAGTACTTC; cdr3_aa: CASSHVLRGGKTQYF
clone_size: many; v_call: TRBV2; d_call: TRBD1; j_call: TRBJ1-6; cdr3_nt: TGTGCCACCTGGCGGGACAGCAATAATTCACCCCTCCACTTT; cdr3_aa: CATWRDSNNSPLHF
clone_size: NA; v_call: TRBV20-1; d_call: NA; j_call: TRBJ1-6; cdr3_nt: TGCAGTGCTAGCCCAGGGAAGGAGTATTCACCCCTCCACTTT; cdr3_aa: CSASPGKEYSPLHF
clone_size: few; v_call: TRBV6-1; d_call: NA; j_call: TRBJ1-2; cdr3_nt: TGTGCCAGCAAAGTGGGAGGGAAAAACTATGGCTACACCTTC; cdr3_aa: CASKVGGKNYGYTF
clone_size: few; v_call: TRBV30; d_call: NA; j_call: TRBJ1-1; cdr3_nt: TGTGCCCTGAGATCCATACAGGCGCCTAACACTGAAGCTTTCTTT; cdr3_aa: CALRSIQAPNTEAFF
clone_size: many; v_call: TRBV7-2; d_call: NA; j_call: TRBJ2-2; cdr3_nt: TGTGCCAGCAGCTTAGGGCTACTCACCCCCACCGGGGAGCTGTTTTTT; cdr3_aa: CASSLGLLTPTGELFF
clone_size: NA; v_call: TRBV14; d_call: NA; j_call: TRBJ2-7; cdr3_nt: TGTGCCAGCAGCCGAGATGCAATCAGTGACTCCTACGAGCAGTACTTC; cdr3_aa: CASSRDAISDSYEQYF
clone_size: many; v_call: TRBV28; d_call: NA; j_call: TRBJ2-2; cdr3_nt: TGTGCCAGCAGGCCCGGGACGGAGGCCGGGGAGCTGTTTTTT; cdr3_aa: CASRPGTEAGELFF
clone_size: few; v_call: TRBV4-2; d_call: TRBD2; j_call: TRBJ2-2; cdr3_nt: TGTGCCAGCAGCCGAGGGACTAGCGGAGAGGCCGGGGAGCTGTTTTTT; cdr3_aa: CASSRGTSGEAGELFF
clone_size: few; v_call: TRBV11-1; d_call: NA; j_call: TRBJ1-4; cdr3_nt: TGTGCCAGCAGCCTACAGGGTCCTAATGAAAAACTGTTTTTT; cdr3_aa: CASSLQGPNEKLFF
clone_size: few; v_call: TRBV4-1; d_call: NA; j_call: TRBJ1-1; cdr3_nt: TGCGCCAGCAGCCAAGAAGGGGGGGGCAGGACTGAAGCTTTCTTT; cdr3_aa: CASSQEGGGRTEAFF
clone_size: many; v_call: TRBV29-1; d_call: NA; j_call: TRBJ2-5; cdr3_nt: TGCAGCGTTGAAGGGCGAGGGGGGGTCCAAGAGACCCAGTACTTC; cdr3_aa: CSVEGRGGVQETQYF
clone_size: NA; v_call: TRBV10-1; d_call: TRBD1; j_call: TRBJ1-1; cdr3_nt: TGCGCCAGCAGTGCCGGGACAGGGAACACTGAAGCTGTCTTT; cdr3_aa: CASSAGTGNTEAVF
clone_size: NA; v_call: TRBV28; d_call: TRBD1; j_call: TRBJ1-2; cdr3_nt: TGTGCCAGCAGCCTTACACAGGGGGAAGGATACTATGGCTACACCTTC; cdr3_aa: CASSLTQGEGYYGYTF
clone_size: many; v_call: TRBV27; d_call: NA; j_call: TRBJ2-7; cdr3_nt: TGTGCCAGCAGTTACCCCGGGACCACCAGTGAGCAGTACTTC; cdr3_aa: CASSYPGTTSEQYF
clone_size: NA; v_call: TRBV30; d_call: NA; j_call: TRBJ1-2; cdr3_nt: TGTGCCTGGAGGAGGGGAGTGGGATATGGCTACACCTTC; cdr3_aa: CAWRRGVGYGYTF
clone_size: few; v_call: TRBV6-2/TRBV6-3; d_call: NA; j_call: TRBJ2-7; cdr3_nt: TGTGCCAGCAGTCTCCGACAGTTACATTACGAGCAGTACTTC; cdr3_aa: CASSLRQLHYEQYF
clone_size: many; v_call: TRBV5-1; d_call: NA; j_call: TRBJ1-1; cdr3_nt: TGCGCCAGCAGCTTGGCTGTGGCCACTGAAGCTTTCTTT; cdr3_aa: CASSLAVATEAFF
clone_size: NA; v_call: TRBV12-3/TRBV12-4; d_call: NA; j_call: TRBJ1-1; cdr3_nt: TGTGCCAGCAGGTTAGGAGCGGCAGCTGAAGCTTTCTTT; cdr3_aa: CASRLGAAAEAFF
clone_size: few; v_call: TRBV9; d_call: TRBD1; j_call: TRBJ1-2; cdr3_nt: TGTGCCAGCAGCGTAGACAGGGGCTTCTATGGCTACACCTTC; cdr3_aa: CASSVDRGFYGYTF
clone_size: NA; v_call: TRBV12-3/TRBV12-4; d_call: NA; j_call: TRBJ2-7; cdr3_nt: TGTGCCAGCAGCACAACCGGTTCAAGGGAGCAGTACTTC; cdr3_aa: CASSTTGSREQYF
clone_size: many; v_call: TRBV18; d_call: NA; j_call: TRBJ2-7; cdr3_nt: TGTGCCAGCTCACCAATCTCCCCGTCCTACGAGCAGTACTTC; cdr3_aa: CASSPISPSYEQYF
clone_size: many; v_call: TRBV28; d_call: NA; j_call: TRBJ2-7; cdr3_nt: TGTGCCAGCAGCGGGGGTGTAAGCTCCTACGAGCAGTACTTC; cdr3_aa: CASSGGVSSYEQYF
clone_size: many; v_call: TRBV12-5; d_call: TRBD1; j_call: TRBJ2-7; cdr3_nt: TGTGCTAGTGGCGGACAGGGGAGATTCGACGAGCAGTACTTC; cdr3_aa: CASGGQGRFDEQYF
clone_size: many; v_call: TRBV13; d_call: TRBD1; j_call: TRBJ2-7; cdr3_nt: TGTGCCAGCAGCTTAGCGGGACAGGGGCTTAGAGAGCAGTACTTC; cdr3_aa: CASSLAGQGLREQYF
clone_size: many; v_call: TRBV10-3; d_call: TRBD2; j_call: TRBJ2-5; cdr3_nt: TGTGCCATCAGTGCTGGGCTAGCGGGGCCCCAAGAGACCCAGTACTTC; cdr3_aa: CAISAGLAGPQETQYF
clone_size: many; v_call: TRBV15; d_call: TRBD1; j_call: TRBJ1-5; cdr3_nt: TGTGCCACCAGCAGAGGACCGGGACAGGGGGCCGCCTCGCCCCAGCATTTT; cdr3_aa: CATSRGPGQGAASPQHF
clone_size: many; v_call: TRBV28; d_call: NA; j_call: TRBJ2-7; cdr3_nt: TGTGCCAGCAACCCACTCGGGACATCCTACGAGCAGTACTTC; cdr3_aa: CASNPLGTSYEQYF
clone_size: many; v_call: TRBV6-1; d_call: TRBD1; j_call: TRBJ2-7; cdr3_nt: TGTGCCAGCAGTGAAGCGGGGACAGGATCCGAGCAGTACTTC; cdr3_aa: CASSEAGTGSEQYF
clone_size: many; v_call: TRBV20-1; d_call: NA; j_call: TRBJ2-4; cdr3_nt: TGCAGTGCTAGCTTTGGTATTAGGGCCAAAAACATTCAGTACTTC; cdr3_aa: CSASFGIRAKNIQYF
clone_size: many; v_call: TRBV28; d_call: NA; j_call: TRBJ1-1; cdr3_nt: TGTGCCAGCAGGAAAGATTCTTTGAACACTGAAGCTTTCTTT; cdr3_aa: CASRKDSLNTEAFF
clone_size: NA; v_call: TRBV20-1; d_call: TRBD2; j_call: TRBJ2-4; cdr3_nt: TGCAGTGCTCCGGGACTAGCGGGCCTTCGAGCCAAAAACATTCAGTACTTC; cdr3_aa: CSAPGLAGLRAKNIQYF